The 9 T cell receptor beta chains listed next were all sequenced from one sample in a study of blood T cell repertoires in COVID-19 (dated by TCRdb to the early 2020s). The library was obtained by the immunoSEQ multiplex PCR assay. TCRdb limited this immuneACCESS table to in-frame rearrangements with V and J called. A share of clones is missing; checked studies link under half to unresolved V genes, and the rest is unexplained. Within this sample are around 160,000 clones, with roughly 81% of them counted one time only. The ten largest make up more than 7% of the sample. Sequencing was done on a sample of peripheral blood. Receptors were obtained from a human donor with acute or convalescent COVID-19. The donor label of this sample is uncertain.

The chain recombines TRBV2 with TRBJ1-3, with D uncertain. Per germline, CDR1 SNHLY and CDR2 FYNNEI. The CDR3 has 15 residues. The V end lost 7 bases, the J end lost 0 bases, and 13 bases lay between the germline ends. The CDR3 DNA reads as TGTGCCAGCACGGTTTCAAACCTCTCTGGAAACACCATATATTTT. Its protein product is CASTVSNLSGNTIYF.

The chain uses TRBV7-3 and TRBJ2-5, with TRBD2 identical over 13 bases. Germline values: CDR1 SGHTA, CDR2 FQGTGA. V shed 4 bases, J shed 1 base, and the junction held 3 bases outside the gene matches. The CDR3 has 16 residues. The CDR3 sequence: CASSYGLAGVQETQYF. The CDR3 bases are TGTGCCAGCAGCTACGGACTAGCGGGGGTCCAAGAGACCCAGTACTTC.

The genes are TRBV4-1 and TRBJ2-1; D possibly corresponds to TRBD1 (6 bases). This CDR3 has 15 amino acids. Germline CDR1 and CDR2: MGHRA and YSYEKL. Trimming removed 3 bases at V and 5 bases at J, with 14 bases between. The CDR3 coding sequence is TGCGCCAGCAGCCAGGGTTACAGGGCCGACAATGAGCAGTTCTTC. Encoded protein: CASSQGYRADNEQFF.

This clone has a single count. The rearrangement links TRBV11-3 to TRBJ1-5; TRBD1 aligns across 10 bases. The V gene's germline CDR1 is SGHNT and CDR2 YENEEA. The CDR3 is made up of 18 amino acids. Trimming cost V 1 base and J 0 bases; bases outside gene matches: 6. This CDR3 is CASSLVGTGDNSNQPQHF. The CDR3 region has the DNA TGTGCCAGCAGCTTAGTAGGGACAGGGGATAATAGCAATCAGCCCCAGCATTTT. The full variable domain, its missing parts supplied by reference TRBV11-3 and TRBJ1-5, is EAGVVQSPRYKIIEKKQPVAFWCNPISGHNTLYWYLQNLGQGPELLIRYENEEAVDDSQLPKDRFSAERLKGVDSTLKIQPAELGDSAVYLCASSLVGTGDNSNQPQHFGDGTRLSIL.

This rearrangement joins TRBV7-9 to TRBJ1-2; the D gene is possibly TRBD1 (6 bases). CDR3 size: 15 residues. Germline V gives CDR1 SEHNR, CDR2 FQNEAQ (reference sequence). The V end lost 5 bases, the J end lost 1 base, and 14 bases lay between the germline ends. CDR3 DNA sequence: TGTGCCAGCAGCATCCGGGACACCTTTAACTATGGCTACACCTTC. Encoded protein: CASSIRDTFNYGYTF.

The rearrangement links TRBV7-3 to TRBJ2-6; D is ambiguous. Between the trimmed V and J ends, which lost 5 bases and 0 bases, there was a span of 11 bases. The length of the CDR3 is 16 residues. Germline-derived CDR1 and CDR2 are SGHTA and FQGTGA. CDR3 bases: TGTGCCAGCAGCCCTGGTAGTCACTCTGGGGCCAACGTCCTGACTTTC. Translated: CASSPGSHSGANVLTF.

This chain uses TRBV5-1 with TRBJ1-2, with 10 bases fitting TRBD1. Germline V CDR1 and CDR2: SGHRS, YFSETQ. The CDR3 has 14 amino acids. V trimming: 3 bases; J trimming: 12 bases; junction bases outside the gene matches: 11. The CDR3 DNA is TGCGCCAGCAGCTACTCGGTGGACAGGGGGGTCCACACCTTC. It encodes CASSYSVDRGVHTF.

The CDR3 region is CASSQEGGETGNTIYF. As DNA, the CDR3 is TGCGCCAGCAGCCAAGAAGGGGGGGAAACTGGAAACACCATATATTTT. V and J are TRBV4-1 and TRBJ1-3; D might be TRBD1 (6 bases). CDR3 length: 16 amino acids. The germline gives CDR1 MGHRA, CDR2 YSYEKL. Deletions cut 0 bases from V and 2 bases from J, with 11 bases between.

This chain connects TRBV18 to TRBJ1-1; 10 nucleotides line up with TRBD1. The CDR3 contains 13 residues. The trim removed 6 bases at V and 5 bases at J, leaving 3 bases unmatched. The germline CDR1 and CDR2 sequences are KGHSH and LQKENI. The CDR3 DNA reads as TGTGCCAGCTCCCCGGGACAGGGGACTGAAGCTTTCTTT. It encodes CASSPGQGTEAFF.